Only a few counts were recorded for the clone carrying this T cell receptor (beta chain). Its target is not known. This entry comes from a study of T cells after yellow fever vaccination. This CDR3 spans 15 amino acids. CDR1 is MNHNS, CDR2 SASEGT, per germline. Trimming stripped 6 bases from V and 2 bases from J, with 15 bases between. The authors made TCR cDNA by 5'RACE template switching, adding a universal primer site and UMIs. MiXCR, applied by TCRdb to the 5' RACE reads, yields one record per CDR3 protein. The repertoire has around 610,000 distinct CDR3 sequences, less than 15% of them found once; the top ten carry over 12%. Study-level points and caveats: Researchers cautioned that FACS-sorted repertoires could harbor abundant clonotypes contaminating from the bulk population. The secondary response was weaker but peaked faster, day 5 versus 15.

J is TRBJ2-3 and V is TRBV6-1; D may be TRBD1 (6 bases). The clonotype originates from a man aged 30 to 45 who received the YFV17D yellow fever vaccine. Sample: PBMCs, taken on the day of the yellow fever booster vaccination. CDR3 DNA: TGTGCCAGCAGCGATGGGCAGGGGAACACAGATACGCAGTATTTT. As protein: CASSDGQGNTDTQYF.